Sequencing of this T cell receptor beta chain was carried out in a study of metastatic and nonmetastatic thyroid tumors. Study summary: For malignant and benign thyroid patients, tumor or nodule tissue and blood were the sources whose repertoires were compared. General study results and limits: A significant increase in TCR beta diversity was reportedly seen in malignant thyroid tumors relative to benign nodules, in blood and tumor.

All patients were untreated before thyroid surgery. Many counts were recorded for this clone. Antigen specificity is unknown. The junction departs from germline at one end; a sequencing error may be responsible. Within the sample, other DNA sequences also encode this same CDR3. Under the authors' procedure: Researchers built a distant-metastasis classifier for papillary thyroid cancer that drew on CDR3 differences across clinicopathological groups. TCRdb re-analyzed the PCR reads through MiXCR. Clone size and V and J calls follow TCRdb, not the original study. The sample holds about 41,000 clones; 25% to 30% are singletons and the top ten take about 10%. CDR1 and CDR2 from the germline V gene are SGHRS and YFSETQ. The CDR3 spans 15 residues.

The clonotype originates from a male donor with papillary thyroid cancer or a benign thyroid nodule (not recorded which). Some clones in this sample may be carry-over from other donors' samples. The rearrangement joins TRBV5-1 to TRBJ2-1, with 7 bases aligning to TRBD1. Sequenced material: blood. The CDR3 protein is CASTPGTVSYNEQFF. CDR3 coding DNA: TGCGCCAGCACCCCAGGGACAGTTTCCTACAACGAGCAGTTCTTC.